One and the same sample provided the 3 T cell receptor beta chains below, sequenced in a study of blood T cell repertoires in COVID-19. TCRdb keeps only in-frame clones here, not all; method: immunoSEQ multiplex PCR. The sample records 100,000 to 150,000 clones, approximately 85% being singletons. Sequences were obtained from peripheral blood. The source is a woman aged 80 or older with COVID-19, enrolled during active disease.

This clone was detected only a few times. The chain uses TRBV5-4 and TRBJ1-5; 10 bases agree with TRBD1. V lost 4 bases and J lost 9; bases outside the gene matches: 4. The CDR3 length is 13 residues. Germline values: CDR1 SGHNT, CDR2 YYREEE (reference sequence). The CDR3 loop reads CASSPRTGGPQHF. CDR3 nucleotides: TGTGCCAGCAGCCCCCGGACAGGGGGGCCCCAGCATTTT. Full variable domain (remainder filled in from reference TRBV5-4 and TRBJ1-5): ETGVTQSPTHLIKTRGQQVTLRCSSQSGHNTVSWYQQALGQGPQFIFQYYREEENGRGNFPPRFSGLQFPNYSSELNVNALELDDSALYLCASSPRTGGPQHFGDGTRLSIL.

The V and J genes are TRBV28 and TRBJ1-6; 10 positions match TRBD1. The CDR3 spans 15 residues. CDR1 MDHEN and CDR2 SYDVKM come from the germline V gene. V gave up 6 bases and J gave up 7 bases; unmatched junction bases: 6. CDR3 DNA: TGTGCCAGCAGCCCGGCGGGACAGGGGAATTCACCCCTCCACTTT. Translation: CASSPAGQGNSPLHF. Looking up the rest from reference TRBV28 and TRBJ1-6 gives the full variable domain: DVKVTQSSRYLVKRTGEKVFLECVQDMDHENMFWYRQDPGLGLRLIYFSYDVKMKEKGDIPEGYSVSREKKERFSLILESASTNQTSMYLCASSPAGQGNSPLHFGNGTRLTVT.

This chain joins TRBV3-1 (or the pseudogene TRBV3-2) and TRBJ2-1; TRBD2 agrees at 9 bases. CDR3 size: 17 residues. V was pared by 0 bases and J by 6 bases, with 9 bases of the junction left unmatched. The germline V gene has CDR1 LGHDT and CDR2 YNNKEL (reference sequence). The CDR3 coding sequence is TGTGCCAGCAGCCAAGATCGCGGCAGCGGGAGGAGCAATGAGCAGTTCTTC. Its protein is CASSQDRGSGRSNEQFF.